The TCR beta chain under discussion was sequenced for a study of graft-versus-host responses after intestinal transplantation. In the study overall: The whole recipient group had anti-thymocyte globulin induction followed by tacrolimus and steroids for around 3 years.

Here immunoSEQ multiplex PCR was the method, and the copy in TCRdb shows in-frame clones only, minus some. The sample has roughly 89,000 clones, roughly nine tenths seen once. The germline gives CDR1 SGDLS, CDR2 YYNGEE. CDR3 length: 14 amino acids. The germline V and J ends were trimmed by 4 bases and 10 bases, with 20 bases remaining between them. Study-level points and caveats: Recipient bone marrow held GvH clones, some seen earlier in ileum or blood. Early post-transplant HvG declines showed an association with peak circulating GvH clone levels.

Details on this clone: The antigen is undetermined.

This specimen was unstimulated CD4+ T cells sorted from spleen or lymph node cells, taken before intestinal transplant. The origin of this receptor is a human donor who received an intestinal transplant. The chain couples TRBV9 to TRBJ1-1, with TRBD1 as a possible D gene (6 bases). This CDR3 reads CASSTGTPGQPAFF. DNA for the CDR3: TGTGCCAGCAGCACCGGGACACCTGGACAGCCAGCTTTCTTT.